This T cell receptor (beta chain) was captured by sequencing in a study of blood T cell repertoires in COVID-19. From germline, CDR1 is MGHRA and CDR2 YSYEKL. The CDR3 sequence is 13 residues long. Trimming pared 11 bases from V and 2 bases from J, leaving 15 bases between. The protocol was immunoSEQ multiplex PCR, while the TCRdb copy is restricted to in-frame clones and leaves out a portion. This repertoire shows some 130,000 clones, roughly three quarters found once; its top ten account for over 1.5%. This clone was observed a handful of times. This chain links TRBV4-1 with TRBJ1-2; no reliable D call. This receptor was obtained from a woman in her 70s with acute or convalescent COVID-19. Specimen: peripheral blood. The CDR3 bases are TGCGCCTCCAGTCGGGGAGAGAACTATGGCTACACCTTC. Translation: CASSRGENYGYTF.